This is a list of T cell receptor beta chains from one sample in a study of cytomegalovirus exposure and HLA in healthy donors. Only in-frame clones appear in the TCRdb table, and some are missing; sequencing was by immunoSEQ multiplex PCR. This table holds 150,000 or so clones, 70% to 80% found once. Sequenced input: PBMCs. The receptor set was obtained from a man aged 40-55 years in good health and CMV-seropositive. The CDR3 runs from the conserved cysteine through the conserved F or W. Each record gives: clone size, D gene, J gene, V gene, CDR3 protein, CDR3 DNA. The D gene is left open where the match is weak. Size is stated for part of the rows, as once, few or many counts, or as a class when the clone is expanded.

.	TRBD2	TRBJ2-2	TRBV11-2	CASSFTSGPGELFF	TGTGCCAGCAGCTTCACTAGCGGCCCCGGGGAGCTGTTTTTT
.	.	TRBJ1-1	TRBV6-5	CASSYAAGNTEAFF	TGTGCCAGCAGTTACGCAGCAGGCAACACTGAAGCTTTCTTT
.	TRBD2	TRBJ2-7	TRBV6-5	CASSLETSGGKQYF	TGTGCCAGCAGTTTAGAGACTAGCGGGGGAAAGCAGTACTTC
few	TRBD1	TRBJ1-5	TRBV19	CASSRQGDSGQPQHF	TGTGCCAGTAGTAGACAGGGAGATAGCGGTCAGCCCCAGCATTTT
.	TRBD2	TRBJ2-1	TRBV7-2	CASSPRLAGGNEQFF	TGTGCCAGCAGCCCCCGACTAGCGGGAGGTAATGAGCAGTTCTTC
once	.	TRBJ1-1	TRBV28	CASSSTDTSWTEAFF	TGTGCCAGCAGTTCCACCGACACATCATGGACTGAAGCTTTCTTT
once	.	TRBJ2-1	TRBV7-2	CASSLGRLYNEQFF	TGTGCCAGCAGCTTAGGGCGGCTCTACAATGAGCAGTTCTTC
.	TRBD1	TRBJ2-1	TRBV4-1	CASSQGTGLGDEQFF	TGCGCCAGCAGCCAAGGGACAGGGCTCGGCGATGAGCAGTTCTTC
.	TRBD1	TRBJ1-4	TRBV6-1	CASDRGNEKLFF	TGTGCCAGCGACAGGGGAAATGAAAAACTGTTTTTT
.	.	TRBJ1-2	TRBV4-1	CASAKPGVQDGYTF	TGCGCCAGCGCCAAACCAGGGGTTCAGGATGGCTACACCTTC
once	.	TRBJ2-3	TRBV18	CASSPGRQNTDTQYF	TGTGCCAGCTCACCGGGCCGACAGAACACAGATACGCAGTATTTT
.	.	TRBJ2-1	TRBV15	CATSRLSASSYNEQFF	TGTGCCACCAGCAGACTTAGCGCGAGCTCCTACAATGAGCAGTTCTTC
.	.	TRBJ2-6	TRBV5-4	CASSQASSGANVLTF	TGTGCCAGCAGCCAAGCGTCCTCTGGGGCCAACGTCCTGACTTTC
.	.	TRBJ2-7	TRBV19	CASTDSYEQYF	TGTGCCAGTACCGACAGTTACGAGCAGTACTTC
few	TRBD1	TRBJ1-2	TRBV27	CASSLTGALTYGYTF	TGTGCCAGCAGCTTGACAGGGGCTCTTACCTATGGCTACACCTTC
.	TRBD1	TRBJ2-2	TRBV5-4	CASSLDRGNRELFF	TGTGCCAGCAGCTTGGACAGGGGGAACCGGGAGCTGTTTTTT
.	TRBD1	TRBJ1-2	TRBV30	CAWSADRAYGYTF	TGTGCCTGGAGCGCCGACAGGGCCTATGGCTACACCTTC
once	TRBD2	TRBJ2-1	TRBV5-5	CASSLGLAGGTYNEQFF	TGTGCCAGCAGCCTGGGACTAGCGGGAGGAACCTACAATGAGCAGTTCTTC
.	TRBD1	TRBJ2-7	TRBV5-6	CASSLRTGPSYEQYF	TGTGCCAGCAGCTTGCGGACAGGGCCCTCCTACGAGCAGTACTTC
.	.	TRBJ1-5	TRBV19	CASGGGIFQPQHF	TGTGCCAGTGGGGGGGGGATTTTTCAGCCCCAGCATTTT
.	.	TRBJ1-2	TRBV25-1	CASREAGELSGYTF	TGTGCCAGCAGGGAGGCAGGGGAATTGTCTGGCTACACCTTC
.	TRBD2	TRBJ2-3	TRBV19	CATGLAGADTQYF	TGTGCCACGGGACTAGCGGGAGCCGATACGCAGTATTTT
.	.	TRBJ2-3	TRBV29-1	CSVEGTRDTQYF	TGCAGCGTGGAAGGCACCAGAGATACGCAGTATTTT
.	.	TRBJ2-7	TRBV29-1	CSVRTATNYEQYF	TGCAGCGTCCGGACTGCAACCAACTACGAGCAGTACTTC
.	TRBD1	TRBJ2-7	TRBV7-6	CASSLATGGYEQYF	TGTGCCAGCAGCTTAGCGACAGGGGGCTACGAGCAGTACTTC